Shown below are 27 T cell receptor beta chains from a single sample sequenced in a study of cytotoxic CD8 clonotypes in ibrutinib-treated CLL. Produced via immunoSEQ multiplex PCR; TCRdb's table is partial and in-frame only. Altogether tens of thousands of clones are present, roughly 83% being singletons, with the ten largest covering 4% to 5.5%. Source: PBMCs, taken after 12 months of ibrutinib treatment. Receptors originate from a human donor with chronic lymphocytic leukemia.

J is TRBJ2-1 and V is TRBV27, with D perhaps TRBD2 (6 bases). Germline lookup yields CDR1 MNHEY and CDR2 SMNVEV (reference sequence). V was pared by 11 bases and J by 3 bases, with 11 bases between. The CDR3 covers 12 residues. The CDR3 spells CAPGEVYNEQFF. The DNA of the CDR3 is TGTGCCCCGGGGGAGGTCTACAATGAGCAGTTCTTC.

The gene calls are TRBV5-6 and TRBJ2-1; TRBD2 aligns across 12 bases. Germline values: CDR1 SGHDT, CDR2 YYEEEE. Unmatched junction bases numbered 6, after V lost 0 bases and J lost 2 bases. The CDR3 totals 18 residues. CDR3 coding DNA: TGTGCCAGCAGCTTGGGGCTAGCGGGAGGGGGCCCCTACAATGAGCAGTTCTTC. Its translation: CASSLGLAGGGPYNEQFF.

The chain couples TRBV5-4 to TRBJ2-7, with 8 bases aligning to TRBD1. Germline V CDR1 and CDR2: SGHNT, YYREEE (reference sequence). Germline trimming cut 6 bases from V and 3 bases from J; bases unmatched to any gene: 8. This CDR3 region has 14 residues. This CDR3 is CASTKDRDNYEQYF. The DNA for the CDR3 is TGTGCCAGCACCAAGGACAGGGACAACTACGAGCAGTACTTC.

This clone was observed a handful of times. This sequence joins TRBV7-2 and TRBJ2-1; 14 positions match TRBD2. The CDR3 covers 17 residues. In germline, CDR1 is SGHTA, CDR2 FQGNSA. V shed 5 bases and J 7 bases; nucleotides not matched to a gene: 10. CDR3 coding DNA: TGTGCCAGCAGCCGACTAGCGGGAGGGCCCCTTTTGAATGAGCAGTTCTTC. Protein: CASSRLAGGPLLNEQFF. The full variable domain, completed using reference TRBV7-2 and TRBJ2-1, is GAGVSQSPSNKVTEKGKDVELRCDPISGHTALYWYRQSLGQGLEFLIYFQGNSAPDKSGLPSDRFSAERTGGSVSTLTIQRTQQEDSAVYLCASSRLAGGPLLNEQFFGPGTRLTVL.

The rearrangement joins TRBV30 to TRBJ1-4; D is unresolved. The V end lost 5 bases, the J end lost 10 bases, and 8 bases lay between the germline ends. This CDR3 comprises 10 residues. The germline V gene encodes CDR1 GTSNPN and CDR2 SVGIG (reference sequence). CDR3 bases: TGTGCCTGGGGGTTGGGAAAACTGTTTTTT. Its translation is CAWGLGKLFF.

This clone was seen only a few times. Other DNA sequences in this specimen translate into the identical CDR3. The J gene is TRBJ2-1, the V gene TRBV5-1, with 8 bases matching TRBD2. V was clipped by 0 bases and J by 6 bases; unmatched bases: 2. This CDR3 spans 14 amino acids. The V gene's germline CDR1 is SGHRS and CDR2 YFSETQ. This CDR3 reads CASSLAGLVNEQFF. The CDR3 nucleotides are TGCGCCAGCAGCTTGGCGGGACTAGTCAATGAGCAGTTCTTC.

The V gene is TRBV5-1, the J gene TRBJ2-2, with D possibly being TRBD1 (5 bases). The CDR3 consists of 16 residues. Between the trimmed V and J ends, which lost 1 base and 4 bases, there was a span of 14 bases. From germline, CDR1 is SGHRS and CDR2 YFSETQ. CDR3 loop: CASSLWGLDGTGELFF. CDR3 nucleotide sequence: TGCGCCAGCAGCTTGTGGGGCCTCGATGGCACCGGGGAGCTGTTTTTT.

The chain has TRBV18 and TRBJ2-2; D is perhaps TRBD1 (6 bases). From germline, CDR1 is KGHSH and CDR2 LQKENI. V lost 5 bases to trimming and J lost 4 bases, with 14 bases between them. The CDR3 extends over 15 amino acids. The CDR3 nucleotides are TGTGCCAGCTCATACAGGGCCGAAACCACCGGGGAGCTGTTTTTT. Protein sequence: CASSYRAETTGELFF.

The chain is built from TRBV6-7 and TRBJ2-5; 7 nucleotides line up with TRBD1. The DNA end lines up better with TRBJ2-7; the J call may be wrong. TRBV6-7 is noted as an ORF with a role that remains uncertain. The CDR3 spans 14 residues. CDR3 protein: CASSYGTVVYEQYF. In nucleotides, the CDR3 is TGTGCCAGCAGTTACGGGACAGTTGTCTACGAGCAGTACTTC.

The chain combines TRBV4-2 with TRBJ1-1; D is undetermined. Between the trimmed V and J ends, which lost 0 bases and 1 base, there was a span of 12 bases. The CDR3 is made up of 16 amino acids. CDR1 is LGHNA and CDR2 is YNFKEQ in the germline V gene. CDR3 DNA: TGTGCCAGCAGCCAAGAACCACCGGGTCGGAACACTGAAGCTTTCTTT. This translates into CASSQEPPGRNTEAFF.

J is TRBJ2-1 and V is TRBV30, with D possibly matching TRBD2 (6 bases). Looked up from germline, CDR1 is GTSNPN and CDR2 is SVGIG (reference sequence). This CDR3 is 17 amino acids long. Between the trimmed V and J ends, which lost 0 bases and 0 bases, there was a span of 15 bases. The CDR3 protein is CAWSVTAAGISYNEQFF. CDR3 DNA sequence: TGTGCCTGGAGTGTAACGGCGGCGGGGATCTCCTACAATGAGCAGTTCTTC.

This clone was seen a single time. This chain connects TRBV5-1 to TRBJ1-1; D perhaps matches TRBD1 (5 bases). Germline assignment: CDR1 SGHRS and CDR2 YFSETQ. The CDR3 runs to 13 residues. Trimming cost V 3 bases and J 3 bases, with 9 bases left between them. CDR3 DNA sequence: TGCGCCAGCAGCTGGGACGGAGACACTGAAGCTTTCTTT. Amino acids: CASSWDGDTEAFF.

In its sample, this clone was seen a few times. The V gene is TRBV14, the J gene TRBJ1-2; tentative D call: TRBD1 (5 bases). V shed 5 bases and J shed 2 bases, with 12 bases lying between them. Germline V gene lookup returns CDR1 SGHDN and CDR2 FVKESK. The CDR3 sequence is 14 residues long. In DNA, the CDR3 is TGTGCCAGCAGCACCCAGGGTGGGAACTATGGCTACACCTTC. Translation: CASSTQGGNYGYTF.

J is TRBJ2-2 and V is TRBV5-5; the match to TRBD2 covers 7 bases. This CDR3 comprises 14 residues. The V segment lost 4 bases and the J segment 7 bases; nucleotides outside the gene matches: 7. Germline V CDR1 and CDR2: SGHKS, YYEKEE (reference sequence). The CDR3 sequence is CASSPNSGGGELFF. Here the CDR3 DNA reads TGTGCCAGCAGCCCCAACTCGGGGGGCGGGGAGCTGTTTTTT.

This clone was recorded only once. The rearrangement links TRBV28 to TRBJ1-3; 8 bases match TRBD1. Trimming took 6 bases from V and 3 from J; bases not matched to a gene: 4. The germline V gene has CDR1 MDHEN and CDR2 SYDVKM. This CDR3 region has 14 residues. The CDR3 spells CASRQGAGGNTIYF. The CDR3 DNA follows: TGTGCCAGCAGGCAGGGGGCTGGTGGAAACACCATATATTTT.

The gene calls are TRBV28 and TRBJ2-2, with D possibly being TRBD2 (6 bases). Germline V gene lookup returns CDR1 MDHEN and CDR2 SYDVKM. The CDR3 is 16 residues long. The V end was cut by 0 bases, the J end by 3 bases, with 11 bases between. The CDR3 spells CASSLWGRGDTGELFF. CDR3 DNA: TGTGCCAGCAGTTTATGGGGGCGGGGAGACACCGGGGAGCTGTTTTTT.

The chain employs TRBV7-3 and TRBJ2-1; 10 bases align to TRBD2. V shed 2 bases, J shed 8 bases, and the junction held 9 bases outside the gene matches. This CDR3 has 16 residues. Per germline, CDR1 SGHTA and CDR2 FQGTGA. CDR3 nucleotides: TGTGCCAGCAGCTTACGGTTAGCGGGAGGTCGGGATGAGCAGTTCTTC. This translates into CASSLRLAGGRDEQFF.

The rearrangement joins TRBV13 to TRBJ1-5; no definite D call. The length of the CDR3 is 14 residues. Trimming took off 0 bases at V and 3 bases at J, with 6 bases between the two ends. Germline CDR1 is PRHDT and CDR2 is FYEKMQ (reference sequence). The CDR3 region has the DNA TGTGCCAGCAGCTTAGGTGGGGACAATCAGCCCCAGCATTTT. It translates to CASSLGGDNQPQHF.

The chain uses TRBV7-9 and TRBJ1-4; no definite D call. Germline V gene sequence: CDR1 SEHNR, CDR2 FQNEAQ (reference sequence). Trimming cost V 1 base and J 8 bases, with 11 bases left between them. CDR3 length equals 14 residues. The DNA of the CDR3 is TGTGCCAGCAGCTTAGGAGGGATCGGGGAAAAACTGTTTTTT. Translated: CASSLGGIGEKLFF.

J is TRBJ2-4 and V is TRBV11-2, with 9 bases fitting TRBD2. The germline CDR1 and CDR2 sequences are SGHAT and FQNNGV. After removal of 5 bases from V and 8 bases from J, the junction contained 7 bases not matched to a gene. This CDR3 is 14 amino acids long. The CDR3 DNA reads as TGTGCCAGCAGCCCAGGCCAGCGGGGGGACATTCAGTACTTC. This codes for CASSPGQRGDIQYF.

This chain joins TRBV5-1 and TRBJ1-2; possibly TRBD1 for D (5 bases). The CDR3 has 13 residues. Trimming left V 4 bases short and J 4 bases short, with 11 bases between. Germline CDR1 is SGHRS and CDR2 is YFSETQ. The CDR3 DNA reads as TGCGCCAGCAGCCCGGGGGAGCGCTATGGCTACACCTTC. Amino acids: CASSPGERYGYTF. The full variable domain, rest sourced from reference TRBV5-1 and TRBJ1-2, is KAGVTQTPRYLIKTRGQQVTLSCSPISGHRSVSWYQQTPGQGLQFLFEYFSETQRNKGNFPGRFSGRQFSNSRSEMNVSTLELGDSALYLCASSPGERYGYTFGSGTRLTVV.

Only one count was recorded for this clone. The chain uses TRBV5-1 and TRBJ2-1; tentatively, D is TRBD1 (6 bases). V shed 1 base and J shed 9 bases, with 17 bases lying between them. The length of the CDR3 is 15 residues. Germline V gene sequence: CDR1 SGHRS, CDR2 YFSETQ. As DNA, the CDR3 is TGCGCCAGCAGCTTGACCCAGTCCAGGGGTGGTGAGCAGTTCTTC. This gives the protein CASSLTQSRGGEQFF.

The table lists this clone with a few counts. The J gene is TRBJ2-1, the V gene TRBV28, with D maybe TRBD2 (6 bases). This CDR3 comprises 11 residues. V lost 8 bases and J lost 10, with 12 bases in between. Germline V gene data show CDR1 as MDHEN and CDR2 as SYDVKM. CDR3 residues: CASGGSREQFF. The CDR3 DNA is TGTGCCAGCGGGGGGTCCAGGGAGCAGTTCTTC.

This chain joins TRBV13 and TRBJ2-7; D may be TRBD1 or TRBD2 (5 bases each). V lost 5 bases and J 2 bases, leaving 19 bases between the germline ends. CDR1 is PRHDT, CDR2 FYEKMQ, per germline (reference sequence). The CDR3 contains 16 residues. The CDR3 bases are TGTGCCAGCAGCCCCCTGTTCGGGGACGGCGCCTACGAGCAGTACTTC. This gives the protein CASSPLFGDGAYEQYF.

This rearrangement joins TRBV7-9 to TRBJ1-2, with D tentatively TRBD1 (6 bases). V was shortened by 7 bases and J by 3 bases, with 15 bases between the two germline ends. The germline V gene encodes CDR1 SEHNR and CDR2 FQNEAQ (reference sequence). This CDR3 is 14 amino acids long. In DNA, the CDR3 is TGTGCCAGCACCACAGGGTGGGGGGACTATGGCTACACCTTC. Its translation is CASTTGWGDYGYTF.

The chain employs TRBV19 and TRBJ2-5; D not certain. Germline CDR1 is LNHDA and CDR2 is SQIVND (reference sequence). V lost 4 bases to trimming and J lost 2 bases, with 11 bases between them. CDR3 length: 14 amino acids. In DNA form, the CDR3 reads TGTGCCAGTAGTACCCCGGCTAGGCAAGAGACCCAGTACTTC. Its protein is CASSTPARQETQYF.

The chain has TRBV14 and TRBJ2-7; D unresolved. Germline CDR1 is SGHDN and CDR2 is FVKESK. This CDR3 region has 12 residues. The V end was cut by 4 bases, the J end by 5 bases, with 9 bases between. The CDR3 DNA is TGTGCCAGCAGCCCCAGTTGGGACGAGCAGTACTTC. Its translation: CASSPSWDEQYF.